Listed below are T cell receptor beta chains from one sample, sequenced in a study of cytomegalovirus exposure and HLA in healthy donors. The table came from immunoSEQ multiplex PCR; TCRdb's copy has only in-frame clones and leaves some out. The top ten hold 2.5% to 3% of the sample, which has about 250,000 clones, roughly 89% seen once. Material for sequencing was PBMCs. The receptors originated from a man between 18 and 29 years old in good health and CMV-seronegative. CDR3s include the opening cysteine and the closing phenylalanine or tryptophan. D genes are given only for firm matches. Not every row has a clone size; where given, it reads once, few, many or a size class.

TGCGCCAGCAGCCAAAGGTTGGGCGGCGGGACGGGCACTGAAGCTTTCTTT	CASSQRLGGGTGTEAFF	.	TRBV4-3	TRBJ1-1	.
TGTGCCAGCAGCGCCGGTGTGGGGGCGCTCACAGATACGCAGTATTTT	CASSAGVGALTDTQYF	.	TRBV9	TRBJ2-3	.
TGTGCCAGCAGTGGACAGGGCGGGCAGCCCCAGCATTTT	CASSGQGGQPQHF	.	TRBV6-5	TRBJ1-5	TRBD1
TGTGCCAGCAGCCTACTACCCGACCGGAGCTCTGGAAACACCATATATTTT	CASSLLPDRSSGNTIYF	.	TRBV9	TRBJ1-3	.
TGTGCCACCAGCCGAGGACTGAGCTCCTACGAGCAGTACTTC	CATSRGLSSYEQYF	.	TRBV15	TRBJ2-7	.
TGTGCCAGCAGTTTATCCAGGGCAGACACCATATATTTT	CASSLSRADTIYF	.	TRBV27	TRBJ1-3	.
TGTGCCGTCCGGGACAGCTCCTACAATGAGCAGTTCTTC	CAVRDSSYNEQFF	.	TRBV6-6	TRBJ2-1	TRBD1
TGTGCCAGCAGTTCCGGGACTAGCGGGAGAGGGGGTACGCAGTATTTT	CASSSGTSGRGGTQYF	.	TRBV27	TRBJ2-3	TRBD2
TGTGCCAGCAGCAACCTCAGGGTTATGAACACTGAAGCTTTCTTT	CASSNLRVMNTEAFF	.	TRBV7-2	TRBJ1-1	.
TGCGCCAGCAGCCCCGAGGCCGGGACAGGTGAAGCTTTCTTT	CASSPEAGTGEAFF	.	TRBV5-1	TRBJ1-1	TRBD1
TGTGCCAGCTCACCCTCGCGGGATCTATACAATGAGCAGTTCTTC	CASSPSRDLYNEQFF	.	TRBV18	TRBJ2-1	.
TGTGCCAGAAGCCCCCGGGGAGGGTCGATTCACGAGCAGTACTTC	CARSPRGGSIHEQYF	.	TRBV5-3	TRBJ2-7	TRBD2
TGCGCCAGCAGCCAAGACATCTTGACAGCTAACTATGGCTACACCTTC	CASSQDILTANYGYTF	.	TRBV4-1	TRBJ1-2	.
TGTGCCAGCAGCCTCCGGGACAGGGAGGCCCAGCATTTT	CASSLRDREAQHF	.	TRBV7-2	TRBJ1-5	TRBD1
TGTGCCAGCAGCTCGACGGGGTTGGGGGAGCAGTACTTC	CASSSTGLGEQYF	.	TRBV7-9	TRBJ2-7	.
TGTGCCAGCAGCCCCAGCCTTGGGGCGGGAAACAAAAATGAGCAGTTCTTC	CASSPSLGAGNKNEQFF	once	TRBV5-4	TRBJ2-1	.
TGTGCCAGCAGCCGAGGGACAGCTGATAGGAGCTATGGCTACACCTTC	CASSRGTADRSYGYTF	.	TRBV11-2	TRBJ1-2	TRBD1
TGTGCCAGCAGCTTGTGGACAGGGGACTATGGCTACACCTTC	CASSLWTGDYGYTF	.	TRBV11-2	TRBJ1-2	TRBD1
TGTGCCAGCAGCTTGAGGGGGACAGGCAATCAGCCCCAGCATTTT	CASSLRGTGNQPQHF	.	TRBV5-6	TRBJ1-5	TRBD1
TGCAGCGTTGAGTGGGTTACAGGGGGTTATGAGCAGTTCTTC	CSVEWVTGGYEQFF	.	TRBV29-1	TRBJ2-1	TRBD1
TGCGCCAGCAGCTTTCAGGAAACAGAGACCCAGTACTTC	CASSFQETETQYF	.	TRBV5-1	TRBJ2-5	.
TGTGCCGGTGGGGGGGGGACGGTTGGAAACACCATATATTTT	CAGGGGTVGNTIYF	.	TRBV30	TRBJ1-3	.
TGTGCCAGCAGTCCTCCCCCTTGGGACAGCTTCTATGGCTACACCTTC	CASSPPPWDSFYGYTF	few	TRBV28	TRBJ1-2	TRBD1